This T cell receptor (beta chain) appears in the sequencing data of a study of blood T cell repertoires in COVID-19. Study-level information: COVID-19 samples from acute and convalescent phases originated in the United States, Italy and Spain. PBMCs, B-cell-depleted T cells, or T cells provided the cDNA or gDNA that made up the material.

This clone was detected only a few times. As processed by the authors: The assay estimated nucleated cells by amplifying reference gene primers. Here immunoSEQ multiplex PCR was the method, and the copy in TCRdb shows in-frame clones only, minus some. V and J calls and clone size come straight from that table; D and trimming were deduced from the DNA. The sample includes 50,000 to 80,000 clones, roughly 76% of them seen just once. Germline CDR1 LNHDA, CDR2 SQIVND (reference sequence). CDR3 length: 17 residues. Trimming removed 3 bases from V and 4 bases from J; junction bases left unmatched: 10. This chain connects TRBV19 to TRBJ2-1, with TRBD1 matching 9 bases. This clonotype was obtained from a human donor in a cohort sampled during active COVID-19. The sample comprised peripheral blood. The CDR3 DNA reads TGTGCCAGTAGTATTACACCGGGACAGGGTTATTACAATGAGCAGTTCTTC. Translation gives CASSITPGQGYYNEQFF.